These T cell receptor beta chains were read from a single sample in a study of graft-versus-host responses after intestinal transplantation. The repertoire was sequenced with immunoSEQ multiplex PCR; TCRdb's copy has only in-frame clones and lacks some. The repertoire holds tens of thousands of clones, with around nine tenths as singletons. These receptors have no known antigen. The source material was unstimulated CD4+ T cells sorted from spleen or lymph node cells, sampled before intestinal transplant. Receptors were obtained from a human donor who received an intestinal transplant. Each CDR3 is given with its conserved first and last residue. D genes are given only for firm matches. Size values are once, few and many counts, or a class for expanded clones, and some rows have none.

v_gene,d_gene,abundance,j_gene,CDR3aa,CDR3nt
TRBV6-6,NA,NA,TRBJ1-1,CASSYFPVNTEAFF,TGTGCCAGCAGTTACTTCCCAGTAAACACTGAAGCTTTCTTT
TRBV7-9,NA,NA,TRBJ2-2,CASSLDHGGELFF,TGTGCCAGCAGCTTAGACCACGGGGGGGAGCTGTTTTTT
TRBV27,TRBD1,few,TRBJ2-6,CASTDKGAVVAGANVLTF,TGTGCCAGCACGGACAAGGGGGCAGTGGTAGCTGGGGCCAACGTCCTGACTTTC
TRBV30,NA,NA,TRBJ2-5,CAWSVPVEETQYF,TGTGCCTGGAGTGTACCGGTCGAAGAGACCCAGTACTTC
TRBV29-1,NA,NA,TRBJ2-7,CSVVGRLAGEQYF,TGCAGCGTTGTAGGGAGGCTAGCAGGCGAGCAGTACTTC
TRBV9,TRBD2,NA,TRBJ2-3,CASSVLAATSTDTQYF,TGTGCCAGCAGCGTTCTAGCGGCAACTAGCACAGATACGCAGTATTTT
TRBV27,NA,NA,TRBJ2-7,CASSLLGVGEQYF,TGTGCCAGCAGTTTATTGGGAGTCGGAGAGCAGTACTTC
TRBV29-1,TRBD2,NA,TRBJ2-3,CSVVGTSGRTDTQYF,TGCAGCGTTGTAGGGACTAGCGGCCGCACAGATACGCAGTATTTT
TRBV14,NA,NA,TRBJ2-7,CASSLLGISYEQYF,TGTGCCAGCAGCCTCCTTGGAATTTCCTACGAGCAGTACTTC
TRBV5-1,TRBD2,NA,TRBJ2-3,CASSSLAGGRTDTQYF,TGCGCCAGCAGCTCCCTAGCGGGAGGGAGGACAGATACGCAGTATTTT
TRBV7-8,NA,NA,TRBJ1-1,CASSLVTGRENTEAFF,TGTGCCAGCAGCTTAGTGACGGGGCGCGAGAACACTGAAGCTTTCTTT
TRBV7-8,NA,NA,TRBJ1-4,CASSLDRPTNEKLFF,TGTGCCAGCAGCTTAGATAGGCCGACGAATGAAAAACTGTTTTTT